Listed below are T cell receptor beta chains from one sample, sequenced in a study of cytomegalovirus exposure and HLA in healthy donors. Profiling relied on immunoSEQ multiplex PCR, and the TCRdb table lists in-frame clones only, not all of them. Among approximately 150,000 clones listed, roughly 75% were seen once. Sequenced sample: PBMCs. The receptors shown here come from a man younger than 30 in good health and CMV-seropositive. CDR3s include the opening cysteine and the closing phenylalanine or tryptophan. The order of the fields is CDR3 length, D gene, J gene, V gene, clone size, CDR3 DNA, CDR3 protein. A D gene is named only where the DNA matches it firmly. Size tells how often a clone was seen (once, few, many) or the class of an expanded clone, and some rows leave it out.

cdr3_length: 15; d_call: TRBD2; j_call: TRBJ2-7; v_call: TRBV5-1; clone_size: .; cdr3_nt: TGCGCCAGCAGAATTCGGACTAGCTCCACCTACGAGCAGTACTTC; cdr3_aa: CASRIRTSSTYEQYF
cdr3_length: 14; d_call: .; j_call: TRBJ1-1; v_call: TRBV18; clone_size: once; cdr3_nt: TGTGCCAGCTCACCAGATGCGGAGAACACTGAAGCTTTCTTT; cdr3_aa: CASSPDAENTEAFF
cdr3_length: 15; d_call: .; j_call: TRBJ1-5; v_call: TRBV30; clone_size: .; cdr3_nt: TGTGCCTGGGGCTCTCCGCAGGGTAAAAATCAGCCCCAGCATTTT; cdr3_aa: CAWGSPQGKNQPQHF
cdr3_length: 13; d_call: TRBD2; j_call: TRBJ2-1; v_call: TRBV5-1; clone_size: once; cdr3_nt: TGCGCCAGCAGCGTGGCCGGGGAGGGTGAGCAGTTCTTC; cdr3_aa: CASSVAGEGEQFF
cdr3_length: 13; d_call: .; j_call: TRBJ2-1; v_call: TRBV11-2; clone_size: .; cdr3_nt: TGTGCCAGCAGCCCCGGGACCAACGGGGGGCAGTTCTTC; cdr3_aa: CASSPGTNGGQFF
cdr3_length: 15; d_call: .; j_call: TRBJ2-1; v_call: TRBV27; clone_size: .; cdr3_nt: TGTGCCAGCAGTTTCCGAGTCGGGATGAACAATGAGCAGTTCTTC; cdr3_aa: CASSFRVGMNNEQFF
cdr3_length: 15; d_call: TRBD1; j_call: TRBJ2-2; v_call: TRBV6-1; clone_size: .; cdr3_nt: TGTGCCAGCAGTGGACCGGGACAGGTCGGCGGGGAGCTGTTTTTT; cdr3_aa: CASSGPGQVGGELFF
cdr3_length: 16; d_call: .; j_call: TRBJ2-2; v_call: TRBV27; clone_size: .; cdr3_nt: TGTGCCAGCAGACTCACGCGGCAGGGAGGCACCGGGGAGCTGTTTTTT; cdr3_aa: CASRLTRQGGTGELFF
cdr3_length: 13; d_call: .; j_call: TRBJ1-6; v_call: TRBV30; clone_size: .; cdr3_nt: TGTGCCTGGAGACAGCTTAATAATTCACCCCTCCACTTT; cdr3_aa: CAWRQLNNSPLHF
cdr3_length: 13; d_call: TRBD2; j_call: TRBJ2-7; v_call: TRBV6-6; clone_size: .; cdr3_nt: TGTGCCAGCACACTAGCGGGAGAGGCCGAGCAGTACTTC; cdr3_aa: CASTLAGEAEQYF
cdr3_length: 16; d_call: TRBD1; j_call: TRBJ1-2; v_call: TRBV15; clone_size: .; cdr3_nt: TGTGCCACCAGCAGGGGGACAGGGGGGTCTATAGATGGCTACACCTTC; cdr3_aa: CATSRGTGGSIDGYTF
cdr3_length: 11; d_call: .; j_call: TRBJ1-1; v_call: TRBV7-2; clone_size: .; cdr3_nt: TGTGCCAGCAGCCTACGCACTGAAGCTTTCTTT; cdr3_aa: CASSLRTEAFF
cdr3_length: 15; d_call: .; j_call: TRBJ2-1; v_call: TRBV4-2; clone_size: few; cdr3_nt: TGTGCCAGCAGCCAAGTAGCCAGGGGCGCCGATGAGCAGTTCTTC; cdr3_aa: CASSQVARGADEQFF
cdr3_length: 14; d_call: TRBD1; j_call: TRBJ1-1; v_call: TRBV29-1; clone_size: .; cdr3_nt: TGCAGCGTACTAACAGGGGGGAGGGACACTGAAGCTTTCTTT; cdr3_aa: CSVLTGGRDTEAFF
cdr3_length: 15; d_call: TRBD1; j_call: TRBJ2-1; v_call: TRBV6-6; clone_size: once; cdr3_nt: TGTGCCAGCGTTCCTACAGGGGACAGCAGCAATGAGCAGTTCTTC; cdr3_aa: CASVPTGDSSNEQFF
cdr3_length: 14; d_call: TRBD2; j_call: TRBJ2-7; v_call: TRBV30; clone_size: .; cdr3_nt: TGTGCCTGGAGGAGACTAGCGGGAATCTACGAGCAGTACTTC; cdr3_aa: CAWRRLAGIYEQYF
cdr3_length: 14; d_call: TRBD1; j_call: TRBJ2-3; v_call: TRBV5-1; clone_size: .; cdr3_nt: TGCGCCAGTATTCAGACAGGGGGCTCAGATACGCAGTATTTT; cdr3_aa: CASIQTGGSDTQYF
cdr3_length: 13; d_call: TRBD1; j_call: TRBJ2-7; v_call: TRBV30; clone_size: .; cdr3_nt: TGTGCCTGGAAGACGACAGGGACGGGCGAGCAGTACTTC; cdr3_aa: CAWKTTGTGEQYF
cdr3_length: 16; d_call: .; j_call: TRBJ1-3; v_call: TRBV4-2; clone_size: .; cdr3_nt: TGTGCCAGCAGCCTCCAGGGACTCGCCTCTGGAAACACCATATATTTT; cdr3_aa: CASSLQGLASGNTIYF
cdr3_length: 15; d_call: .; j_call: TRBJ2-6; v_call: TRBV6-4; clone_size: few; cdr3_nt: TGTGCCAGCAGTGACGGGCAGGAAGGGGCCAACGTCCTGACTTTC; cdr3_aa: CASSDGQEGANVLTF
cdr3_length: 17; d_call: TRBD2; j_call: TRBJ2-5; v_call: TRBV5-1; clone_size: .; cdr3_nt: TGCGCCAGCAGCTTAGCCGGACTAGCGGGCGGTGGGGAGACCCAGTACTTC; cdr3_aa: CASSLAGLAGGGETQYF
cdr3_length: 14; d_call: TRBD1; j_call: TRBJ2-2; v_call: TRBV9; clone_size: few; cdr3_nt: TGTGCCAGCAGCGGACAGGGGGCGGGCGGGGAGCTGTTTTTT; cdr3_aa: CASSGQGAGGELFF
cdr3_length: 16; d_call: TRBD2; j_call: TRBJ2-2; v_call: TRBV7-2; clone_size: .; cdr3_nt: TGTGCCAGCAGCTTAGTAGCTAGCGGGAACACCGGGGAGCTGTTTTTT; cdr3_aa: CASSLVASGNTGELFF
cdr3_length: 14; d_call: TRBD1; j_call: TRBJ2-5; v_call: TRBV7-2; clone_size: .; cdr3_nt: TGTGCCAGCAGCTTAGGACAGGGGAGCGAGACCCAGTACTTC; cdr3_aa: CASSLGQGSETQYF
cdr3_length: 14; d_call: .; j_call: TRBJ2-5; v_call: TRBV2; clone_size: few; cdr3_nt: TGTGCCAGCAGTGAAAGCCCGGTCATAGAGACCCAGTACTTC; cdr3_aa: CASSESPVIETQYF
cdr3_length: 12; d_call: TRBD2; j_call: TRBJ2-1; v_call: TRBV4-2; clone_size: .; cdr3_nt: TGTGCCAGCAGCCAAGGCGGGAGGGCCCAGTTCTTC; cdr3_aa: CASSQGGRAQFF
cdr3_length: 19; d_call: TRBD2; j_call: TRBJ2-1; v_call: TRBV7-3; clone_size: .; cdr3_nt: TGTGCCAGCAGCCCGCAGGGACTAGCGGGAGTAGTGAACTACAATGAGCAGTTCTTC; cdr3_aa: CASSPQGLAGVVNYNEQFF
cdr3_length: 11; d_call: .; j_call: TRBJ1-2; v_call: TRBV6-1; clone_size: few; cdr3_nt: TGTGCCAGCTCCACAAACTATGGCTACACCTTC; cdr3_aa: CASSTNYGYTF
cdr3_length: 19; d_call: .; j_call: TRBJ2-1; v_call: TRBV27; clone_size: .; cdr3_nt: TGTGCCAGCAGTTTTCCGGGAGTGTCGGGCCCCGCTGCCTACAATGAGCAGTTCTTC; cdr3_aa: CASSFPGVSGPAAYNEQFF
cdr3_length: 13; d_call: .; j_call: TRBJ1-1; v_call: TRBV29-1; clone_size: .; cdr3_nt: TGCAGCGTTGAAGACAGATTGAACACTGAAGCTTTCTTT; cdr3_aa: CSVEDRLNTEAFF
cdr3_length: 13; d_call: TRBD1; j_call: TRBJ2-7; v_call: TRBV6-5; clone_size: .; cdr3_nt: TGTGCCAGCAGCCGGGACAGGCGAGGCGAGCAGTACTTC; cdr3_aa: CASSRDRRGEQYF
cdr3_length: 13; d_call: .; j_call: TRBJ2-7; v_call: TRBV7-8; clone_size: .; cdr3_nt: TGTGCCAGCAGTCAGGGTATAACCTACGAGCAGTACTTC; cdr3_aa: CASSQGITYEQYF
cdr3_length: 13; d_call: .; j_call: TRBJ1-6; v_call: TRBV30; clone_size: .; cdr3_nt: TGTGCCTGGAGTTTTGGCAGTAACTCACCCCTCCACTTT; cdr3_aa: CAWSFGSNSPLHF
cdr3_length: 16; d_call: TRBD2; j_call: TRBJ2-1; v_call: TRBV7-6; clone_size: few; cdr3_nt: TGTGCCAGCAGTCTCGGGACTAGCGGGAGGGCCCATGAGCAGTTCTTC; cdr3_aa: CASSLGTSGRAHEQFF
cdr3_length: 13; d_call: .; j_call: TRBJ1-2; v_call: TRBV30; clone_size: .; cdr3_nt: TGTGCCTGGAGTGTACGTTTTCGGAGCAGCTACACCTTC; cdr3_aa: CAWSVRFRSSYTF
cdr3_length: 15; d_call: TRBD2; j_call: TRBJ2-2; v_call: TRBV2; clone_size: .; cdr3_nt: TGTGCCAGCAGGGGGCGGACTAGCTGGGCCGGGGAGCTGTTTTTT; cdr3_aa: CASRGRTSWAGELFF
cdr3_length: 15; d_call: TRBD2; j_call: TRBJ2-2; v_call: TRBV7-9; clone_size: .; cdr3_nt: TGTGCCAGCAGCTTAGGACTAGCGGGGACCGGGGAGCTGTTTTTT; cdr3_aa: CASSLGLAGTGELFF
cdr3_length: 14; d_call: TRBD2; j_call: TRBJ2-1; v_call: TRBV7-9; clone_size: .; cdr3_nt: TGTGCCAGCAGCCCACCCAGGGCGGGCGGGGGGCAGTTCTTC; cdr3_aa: CASSPPRAGGGQFF
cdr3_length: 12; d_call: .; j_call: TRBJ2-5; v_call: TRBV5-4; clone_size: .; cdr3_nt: TGTGCCAGCAGCCTCGGCCAAGAGACCCAGTACTTC; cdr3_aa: CASSLGQETQYF
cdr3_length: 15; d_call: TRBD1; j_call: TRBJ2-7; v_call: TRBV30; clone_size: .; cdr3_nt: TGTGCCTGGAGTGGGAAGGGGACAGGAGCCTACGAGCAGTACTTC; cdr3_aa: CAWSGKGTGAYEQYF
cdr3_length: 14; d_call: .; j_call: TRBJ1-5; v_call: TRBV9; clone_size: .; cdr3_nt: TGTGCCAGCAGCGGCAGAGGTGAAAGTCAGCCCCAGCATTTT; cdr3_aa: CASSGRGESQPQHF
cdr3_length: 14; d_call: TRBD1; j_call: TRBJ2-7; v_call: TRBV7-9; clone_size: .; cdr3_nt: TGTGCCAGCAGCTCCCCGACAGGGGTCTACGAGCAGTACTTC; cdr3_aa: CASSSPTGVYEQYF
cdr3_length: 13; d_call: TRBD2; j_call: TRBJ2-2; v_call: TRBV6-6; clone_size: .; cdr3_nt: TGTGCCACTCGACTAGCGATCACCGGGGAGCTGTTTTTT; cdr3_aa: CATRLAITGELFF
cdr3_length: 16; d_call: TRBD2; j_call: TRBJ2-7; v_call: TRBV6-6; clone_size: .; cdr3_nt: TGTGCCAGCAGTTACAAGCTAGCGGGCTTATCCTACGAGCAGTACTTC; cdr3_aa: CASSYKLAGLSYEQYF
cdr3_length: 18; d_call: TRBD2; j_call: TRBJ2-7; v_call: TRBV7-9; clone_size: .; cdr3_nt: TGTTCCAGCAGCCCACTAGCGGGTTATCGCGACAGCTCCTACGAGCAGTACTTC; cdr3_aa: CSSSPLAGYRDSSYEQYF
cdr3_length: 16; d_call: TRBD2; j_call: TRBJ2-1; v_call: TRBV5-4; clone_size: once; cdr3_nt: TGTGCCAGCAGCTTGAGTGCGGGAGGGTCGTACAATGAGCAGTTCTTC; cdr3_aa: CASSLSAGGSYNEQFF
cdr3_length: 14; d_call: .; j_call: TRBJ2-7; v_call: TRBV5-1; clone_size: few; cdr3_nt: TGCGCCAGCAGCTTGGAACTTAGCTCCTACGAGCAGTACTTC; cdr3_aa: CASSLELSSYEQYF
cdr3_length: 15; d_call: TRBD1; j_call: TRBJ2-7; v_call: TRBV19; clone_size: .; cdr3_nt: TGTGCCAGTAGTCCGCCGGACAGGGGAATATTCGAGCAGTACTTC; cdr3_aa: CASSPPDRGIFEQYF
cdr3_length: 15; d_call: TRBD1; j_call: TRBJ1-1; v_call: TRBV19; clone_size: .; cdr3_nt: TGTGCCAGCGGTTGGACAGGGGGCGCGGGGACTGAAGCTTTCTTT; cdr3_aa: CASGWTGGAGTEAFF
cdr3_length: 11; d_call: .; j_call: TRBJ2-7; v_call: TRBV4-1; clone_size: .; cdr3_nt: TGCGCCAGCAGCCAAGACTCCGAGCAGTACTTC; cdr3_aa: CASSQDSEQYF
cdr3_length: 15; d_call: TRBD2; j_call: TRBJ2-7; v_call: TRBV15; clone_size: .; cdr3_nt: TGTGCCACCAGCTCTACGGGACTAGCAGAGAACGAGCAGTACTTC; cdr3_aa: CATSSTGLAENEQYF
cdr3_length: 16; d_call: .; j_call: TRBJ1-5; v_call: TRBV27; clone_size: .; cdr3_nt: TGTGCCAGCAGCCCCACAGGGAGGGGTTTTCGGCAGCCCCAGCATTTT; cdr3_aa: CASSPTGRGFRQPQHF
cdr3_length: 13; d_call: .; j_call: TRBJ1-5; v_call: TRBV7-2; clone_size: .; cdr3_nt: TGTGCCAGCAGCTTACACAGAAATCAGCCCCAGCATTTT; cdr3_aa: CASSLHRNQPQHF
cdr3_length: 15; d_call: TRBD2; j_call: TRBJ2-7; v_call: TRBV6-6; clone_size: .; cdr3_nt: TGTGCCAGCAGTTACCAAGGCGGGAGGGCCTACGAGCAGTACTTC; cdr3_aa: CASSYQGGRAYEQYF